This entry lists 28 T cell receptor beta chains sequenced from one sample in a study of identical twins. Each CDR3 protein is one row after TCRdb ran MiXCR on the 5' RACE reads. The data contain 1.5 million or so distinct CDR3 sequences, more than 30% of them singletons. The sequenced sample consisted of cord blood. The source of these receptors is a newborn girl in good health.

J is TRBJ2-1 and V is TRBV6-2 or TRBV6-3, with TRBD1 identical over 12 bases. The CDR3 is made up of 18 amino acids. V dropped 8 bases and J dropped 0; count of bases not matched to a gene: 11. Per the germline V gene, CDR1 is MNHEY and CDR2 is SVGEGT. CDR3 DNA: TGTGCCAGCTTTTATGGGACAGGGGGCAGAAGCTCCTACAATGAGCAGTTCTTC. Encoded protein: CASFYGTGGRSSYNEQFF.

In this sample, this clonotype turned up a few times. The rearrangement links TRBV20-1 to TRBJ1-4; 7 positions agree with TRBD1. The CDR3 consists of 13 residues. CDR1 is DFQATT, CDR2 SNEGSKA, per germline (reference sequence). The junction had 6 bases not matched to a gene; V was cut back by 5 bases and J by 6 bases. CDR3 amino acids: CSAGGTADEKLFF. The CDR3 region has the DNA TGCAGTGCTGGCGGGACAGCCGATGAAAAACTGTTTTTT.

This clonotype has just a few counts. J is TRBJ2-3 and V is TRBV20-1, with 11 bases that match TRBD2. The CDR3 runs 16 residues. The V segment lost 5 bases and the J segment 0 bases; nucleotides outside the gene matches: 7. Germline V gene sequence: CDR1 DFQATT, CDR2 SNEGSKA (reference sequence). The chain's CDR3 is CSAHSGGAVSTDTQYF. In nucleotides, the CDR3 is TGCAGTGCTCATAGCGGGGGGGCCGTGAGCACAGATACGCAGTATTTT.

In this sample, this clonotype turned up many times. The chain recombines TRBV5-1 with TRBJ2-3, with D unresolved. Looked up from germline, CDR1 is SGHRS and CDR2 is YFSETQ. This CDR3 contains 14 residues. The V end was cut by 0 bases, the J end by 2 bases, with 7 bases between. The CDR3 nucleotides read TGCGCCAGCAGCTTGGTAGCAGCCACAGATACGCAGTATTTT. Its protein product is CASSLVAATDTQYF.

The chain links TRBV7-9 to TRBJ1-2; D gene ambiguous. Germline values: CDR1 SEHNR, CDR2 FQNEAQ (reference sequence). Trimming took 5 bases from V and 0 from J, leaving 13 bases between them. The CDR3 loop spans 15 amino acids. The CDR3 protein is CASSPRGKSNYGYTF. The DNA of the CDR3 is TGTGCCAGCAGCCCACGTGGAAAGTCTAACTATGGCTACACCTTC.

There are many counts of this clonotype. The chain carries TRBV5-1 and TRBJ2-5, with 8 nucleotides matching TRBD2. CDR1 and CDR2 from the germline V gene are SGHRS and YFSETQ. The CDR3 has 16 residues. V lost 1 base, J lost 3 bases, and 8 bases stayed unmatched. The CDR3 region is CASSLWATSGKETQYF. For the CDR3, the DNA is TGCGCCAGCAGCTTGTGGGCCACTAGCGGCAAAGAGACCCAGTACTTC.

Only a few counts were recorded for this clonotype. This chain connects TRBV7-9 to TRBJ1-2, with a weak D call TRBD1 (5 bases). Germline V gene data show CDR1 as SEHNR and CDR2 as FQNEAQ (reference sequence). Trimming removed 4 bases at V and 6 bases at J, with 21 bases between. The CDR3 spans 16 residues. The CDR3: CASSSRSGAGSDGYTF. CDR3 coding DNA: TGTGCCAGCAGCTCCCGCAGTGGGGCAGGGAGCGATGGCTACACCTTC.

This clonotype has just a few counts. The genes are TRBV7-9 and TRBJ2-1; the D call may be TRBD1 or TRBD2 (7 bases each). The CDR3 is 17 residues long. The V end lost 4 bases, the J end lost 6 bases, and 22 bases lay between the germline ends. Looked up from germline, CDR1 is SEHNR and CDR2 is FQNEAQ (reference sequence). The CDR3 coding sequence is TGTGCCAGCAGCTCGATCAATCACAGGGAGGGGGCCAATGAGCAGTTCTTC. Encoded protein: CASSSINHREGANEQFF.

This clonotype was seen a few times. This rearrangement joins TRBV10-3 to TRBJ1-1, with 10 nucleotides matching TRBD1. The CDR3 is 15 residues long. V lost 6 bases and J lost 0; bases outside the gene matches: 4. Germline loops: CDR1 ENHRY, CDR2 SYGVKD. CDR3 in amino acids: CAIRGQGGVNTEAFF. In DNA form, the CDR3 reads TGTGCCATCAGAGGACAGGGGGGGGTGAACACTGAAGCTTTCTTT.

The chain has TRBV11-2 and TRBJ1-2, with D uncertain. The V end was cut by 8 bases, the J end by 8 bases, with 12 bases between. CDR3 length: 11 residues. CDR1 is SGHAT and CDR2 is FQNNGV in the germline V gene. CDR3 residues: CASHVVEGYTF. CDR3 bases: TGTGCCAGCCACGTCGTGGAGGGCTACACCTTC.

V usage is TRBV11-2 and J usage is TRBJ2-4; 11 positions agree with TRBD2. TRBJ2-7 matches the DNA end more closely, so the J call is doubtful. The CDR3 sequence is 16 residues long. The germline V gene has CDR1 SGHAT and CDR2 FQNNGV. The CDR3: CASSLGTGLADHEQYF. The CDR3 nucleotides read TGTGCCAGCAGCTTAGGGACGGGACTAGCGGATCACGAGCAGTACTTC.

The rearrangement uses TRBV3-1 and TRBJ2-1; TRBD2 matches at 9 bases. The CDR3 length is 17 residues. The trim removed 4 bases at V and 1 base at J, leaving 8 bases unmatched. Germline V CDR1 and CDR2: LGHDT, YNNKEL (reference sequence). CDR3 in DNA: TGTGCCAGCAGCCTTCCTAGCGGGACGGGATCCTACAATGAGCAGTTCTTC. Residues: CASSLPSGTGSYNEQFF.

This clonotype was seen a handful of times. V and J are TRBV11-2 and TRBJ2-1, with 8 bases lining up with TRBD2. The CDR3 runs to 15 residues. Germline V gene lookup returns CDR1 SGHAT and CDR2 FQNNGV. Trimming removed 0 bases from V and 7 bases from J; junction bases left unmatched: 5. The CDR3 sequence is CASSLDGTRYNEQFF. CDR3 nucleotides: TGTGCCAGCAGCTTAGATGGGACTAGGTATAATGAGCAGTTCTTC.

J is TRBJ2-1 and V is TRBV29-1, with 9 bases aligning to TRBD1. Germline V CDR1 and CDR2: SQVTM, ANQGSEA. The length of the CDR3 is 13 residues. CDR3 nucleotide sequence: TGCGGCTCCCGGGACAGGGTTTACAATGAGCAGTTCTTC. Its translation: CGSRDRVYNEQFF.

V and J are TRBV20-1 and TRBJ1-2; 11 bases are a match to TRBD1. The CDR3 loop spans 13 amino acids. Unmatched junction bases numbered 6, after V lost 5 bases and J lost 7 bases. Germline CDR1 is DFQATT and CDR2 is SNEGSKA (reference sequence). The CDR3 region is CSAEGQGASGYTF. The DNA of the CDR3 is TGCAGTGCTGAAGGACAGGGGGCATCTGGCTACACCTTC.

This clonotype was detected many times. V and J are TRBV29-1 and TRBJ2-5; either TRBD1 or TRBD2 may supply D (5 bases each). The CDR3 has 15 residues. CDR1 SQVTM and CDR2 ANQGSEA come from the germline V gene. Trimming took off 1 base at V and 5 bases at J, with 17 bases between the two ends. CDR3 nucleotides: TGCAGCGTTGAAGTCGGGACCCTAACGAGGGAGACCCAGTACTTC. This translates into CSVEVGTLTRETQYF.

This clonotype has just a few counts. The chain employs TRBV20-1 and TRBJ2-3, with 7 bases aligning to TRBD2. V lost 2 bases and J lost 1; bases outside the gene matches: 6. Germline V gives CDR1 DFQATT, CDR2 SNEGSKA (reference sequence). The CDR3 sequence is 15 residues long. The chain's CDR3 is CSARPRRGGTDTQYF. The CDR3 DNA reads TGCAGTGCTAGACCCCGCCGGGGGGGCACAGATACGCAGTATTTT.

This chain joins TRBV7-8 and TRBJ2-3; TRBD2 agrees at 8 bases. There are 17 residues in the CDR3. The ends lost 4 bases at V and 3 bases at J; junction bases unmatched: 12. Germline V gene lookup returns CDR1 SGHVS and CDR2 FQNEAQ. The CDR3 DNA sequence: TGTGCCAGCAGCTCATCTCGGATAGCGGGGATGACAGATACGCAGTATTTT. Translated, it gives CASSSSRIAGMTDTQYF.

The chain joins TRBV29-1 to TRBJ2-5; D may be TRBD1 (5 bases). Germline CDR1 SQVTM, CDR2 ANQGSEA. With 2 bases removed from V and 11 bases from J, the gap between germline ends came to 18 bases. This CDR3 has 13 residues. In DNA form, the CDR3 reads TGCAGCGTTGAAACAGGTTCGGGCAATGAGCAGTACTTC. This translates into CSVETGSGNEQYF.

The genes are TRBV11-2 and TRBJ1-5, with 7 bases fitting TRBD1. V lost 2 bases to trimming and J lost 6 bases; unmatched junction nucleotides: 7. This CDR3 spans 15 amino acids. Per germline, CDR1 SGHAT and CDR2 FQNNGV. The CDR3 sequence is CASSLNRGRGQPQHF. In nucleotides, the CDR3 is TGTGCCAGCAGCTTAAACAGGGGTAGGGGTCAGCCCCAGCATTTT. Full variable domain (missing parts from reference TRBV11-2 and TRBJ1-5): EAGVAQSPRYKIIEKRQSVAFWCNPISGHATLYWYQQILGQGPKLLIQFQNNGVVDDSQLPKDRFSAERLKGVDSTLKIQPAKLEDSAVYLCASSLNRGRGQPQHFGDGTRLSIL.

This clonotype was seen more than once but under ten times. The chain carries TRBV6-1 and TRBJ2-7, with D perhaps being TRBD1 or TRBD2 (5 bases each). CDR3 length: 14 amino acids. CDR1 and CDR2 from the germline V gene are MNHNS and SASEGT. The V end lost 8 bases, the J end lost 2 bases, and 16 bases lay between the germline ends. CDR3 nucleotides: TGTGCCAGCGTAAAGGGGACGATCACCTACGAGCAGTACTTC. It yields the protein CASVKGTITYEQYF.

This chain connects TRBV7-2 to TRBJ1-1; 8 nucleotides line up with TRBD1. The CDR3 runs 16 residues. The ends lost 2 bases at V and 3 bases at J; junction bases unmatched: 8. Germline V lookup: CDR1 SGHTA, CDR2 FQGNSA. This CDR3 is CASSLTPPGQDTEAFF. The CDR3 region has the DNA TGTGCCAGCAGCTTAACCCCTCCGGGACAGGACACTGAAGCTTTCTTT.

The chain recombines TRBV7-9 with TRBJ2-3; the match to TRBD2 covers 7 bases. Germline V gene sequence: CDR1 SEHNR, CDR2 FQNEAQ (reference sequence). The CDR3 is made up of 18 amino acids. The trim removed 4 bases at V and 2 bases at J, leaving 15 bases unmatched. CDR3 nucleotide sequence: TGTGCCAGCAGCTATGGACGAAGGAGCGGGATTTCCACAGATACGCAGTATTTT. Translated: CASSYGRRSGISTDTQYF. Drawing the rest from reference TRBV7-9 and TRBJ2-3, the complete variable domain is DTGVSQNPRHKITKRGQNVTFRCDPISEHNRLYWYRQTLGQGPEFLTYFQNEAQLEKSRLLSDRFSAERPKGSFSTLEIQRTEQGDSAMYLCASSYGRRSGISTDTQYFGPGTRLTVL.

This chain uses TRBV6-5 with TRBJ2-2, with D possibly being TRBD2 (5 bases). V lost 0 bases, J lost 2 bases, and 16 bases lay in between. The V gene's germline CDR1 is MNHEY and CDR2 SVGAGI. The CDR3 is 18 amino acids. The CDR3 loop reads CASSYSGWSGGNTGELFF. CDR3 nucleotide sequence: TGTGCCAGCAGTTACTCGGGGTGGAGCGGAGGAAACACCGGGGAGCTGTTTTTT.

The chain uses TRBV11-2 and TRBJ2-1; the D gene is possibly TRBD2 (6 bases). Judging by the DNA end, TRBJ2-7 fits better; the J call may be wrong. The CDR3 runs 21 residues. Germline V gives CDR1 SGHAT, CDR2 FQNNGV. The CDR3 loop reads CASSLGVTLALYMDRYNEQYF. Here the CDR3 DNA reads TGTGCCAGCAGCTTAGGTGTCACTCTAGCGCTTTACATGGATCGCTACAATGAGCAGTACTTC.

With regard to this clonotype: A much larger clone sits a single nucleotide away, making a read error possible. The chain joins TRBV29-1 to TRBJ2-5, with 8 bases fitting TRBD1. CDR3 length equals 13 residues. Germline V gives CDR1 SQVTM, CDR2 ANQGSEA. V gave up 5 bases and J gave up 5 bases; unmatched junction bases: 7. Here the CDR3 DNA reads TGCAGCGTTTACCAGGACAGGGTGGAGACCCAGTACTTC. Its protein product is CSVYQDRVETQYF.

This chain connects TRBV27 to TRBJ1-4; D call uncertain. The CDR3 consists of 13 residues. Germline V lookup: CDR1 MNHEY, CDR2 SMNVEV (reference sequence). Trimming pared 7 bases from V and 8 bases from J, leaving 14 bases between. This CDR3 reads CASTLTLREKLFF. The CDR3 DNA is TGTGCCAGCACCCTAACACTCCGGGAAAAACTGTTTTTT.

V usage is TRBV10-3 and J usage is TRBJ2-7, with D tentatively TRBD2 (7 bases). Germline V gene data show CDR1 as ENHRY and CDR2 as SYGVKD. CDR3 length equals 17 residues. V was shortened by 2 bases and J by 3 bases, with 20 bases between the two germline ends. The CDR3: CAISEARIGGALYEQYF. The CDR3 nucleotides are TGTGCCATCAGTGAGGCACGGATTGGGGGGGCCCTCTACGAGCAGTACTTC.